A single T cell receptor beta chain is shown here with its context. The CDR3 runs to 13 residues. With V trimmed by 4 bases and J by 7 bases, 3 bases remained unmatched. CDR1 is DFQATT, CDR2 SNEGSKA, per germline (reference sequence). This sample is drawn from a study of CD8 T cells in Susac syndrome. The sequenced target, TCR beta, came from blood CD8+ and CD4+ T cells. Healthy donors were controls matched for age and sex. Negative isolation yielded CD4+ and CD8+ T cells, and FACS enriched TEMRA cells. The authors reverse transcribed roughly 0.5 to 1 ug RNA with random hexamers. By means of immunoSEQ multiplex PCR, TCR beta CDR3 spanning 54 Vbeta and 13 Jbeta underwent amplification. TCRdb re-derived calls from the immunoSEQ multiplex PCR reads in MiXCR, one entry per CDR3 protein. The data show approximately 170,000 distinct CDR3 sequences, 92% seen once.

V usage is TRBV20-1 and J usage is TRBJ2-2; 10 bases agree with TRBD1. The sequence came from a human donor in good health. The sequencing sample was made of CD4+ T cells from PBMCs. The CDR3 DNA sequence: TGCAGTGCTACGGACAGGGGGAACGGGGAGCTGTTTTTT. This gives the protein CSATDRGNGELFF.